These 2 T cell receptor beta chains were sequenced from one sample in a study of T cell changes during pregnancy in multiple sclerosis. The table came from immunoSEQ multiplex PCR; TCRdb's copy has only in-frame clones and leaves some out. Altogether 70,000 or so clones are present, roughly 91% being singletons, with the ten largest covering around 0.7%. Material: peripheral blood, obtained in the third trimester of pregnancy. The receptors originated from a female donor in good health, enrolled as a control in a pregnancy study.

CDR3 sequence (DNA): TGTGCCAGCAGCGGCGGACTAGCGGACGGAAACAATGAGCAGTTCTTC. Its protein is CASSGGLADGNNEQFF. The V and J genes are TRBV11-3 and TRBJ2-1; 10 bases line up with TRBD2. From germline, CDR1 is SGHNT and CDR2 YENEEA. CDR3 length: 16 residues. V lost 5 bases to trimming and J lost 5 bases; unmatched junction nucleotides: 9. Supplemented by reference TRBV11-3 and TRBJ2-1, the full variable domain reads EAGVVQSPRYKIIEKKQPVAFWCNPISGHNTLYWYLQNLGQGPELLIRYENEEAVDDSQLPKDRFSAERLKGVDSTLKIQPAELGDSAVYLCASSGGLADGNNEQFFGPGTRLTVL.

The chain uses TRBV18 and TRBJ1-2; 8 bases fit TRBD1. This CDR3 is 16 amino acids long. The ends lost 2 bases at V and 4 bases at J; junction bases unmatched: 9. The germline CDR1 and CDR2 sequences are KGHSH and LQKENI. The CDR3 nucleotides read TGTGCCAGCTCACCAAGCGGGACAGGCAATTCCTATGGCTACACCTTC. It codes for CASSPSGTGNSYGYTF.